The clone carrying this T cell receptor beta chain was counted at least ten times. The V segment lost 3 bases and the J segment 5 bases; nucleotides outside the gene matches: 8. Germline V gene sequence: CDR1 KGHSH, CDR2 LQKENI. The CDR3 is made up of 15 amino acids. The repertoire was sequenced with immunoSEQ multiplex PCR; TCRdb's copy has only in-frame clones and lacks some. Of 800,000 to 1,200,000 clones in the sample, around 78% are singletons; the top ten hold 0.5% to 0.6%. Every donor, a Caucasian adult, lived in Nashville, Tennessee. This entry is derived from a study of shared clonotypes between healthy human individuals.

The chain employs TRBV18 and TRBJ2-5; 8 bases are a match to TRBD1. The sample consisted of memory CD4+ T cells from PBMCs. Subset given: CD45RA-negative fraction. The clonotype was recovered from a man aged 18 to 30 in good health. Some clones in this sample may be carry-over from other donors' samples. The CDR3 DNA reads TGTGCCAGCTCACCCACAGGGGGATTGAAGGAGACCCAGTACTTC. Its protein is CASSPTGGLKETQYF.